This T cell receptor beta chain was recorded in a study of cytomegalovirus exposure and HLA in healthy donors. Study-wide findings and caveats: A prior analysis recorded that most TCR beta V segments were productive about 87% or about 30% of the time. Some public TCRs appeared in many individuals, while most sequences were rare. In vitro data verified a few CMV-associated chains as specific for CMV antigens.

Per the germline V gene, CDR1 is KGHSH and CDR2 is LQKENI. Deletions cut 3 bases from V and 6 bases from J, with 15 bases between. This CDR3 contains 14 residues. Notes on this clone: Its target is not known.

PCR involved 60 Vbeta and 13 Jbeta primers. TCRdb's copy holds only in-frame clones and misses some; the assay was immunoSEQ multiplex PCR. The listing records roughly 79,000 clones. This chain links TRBV18 with TRBJ2-7; maybe TRBD1 (6 bases). The source is a young man in good health and CMV-seronegative. Sequencing was done on a sample of PBMCs. The CDR3 DNA follows: TGTGCCAGCTCACCCAACAGGGAAGGGCTCGAGCAGTACTTC. It yields the protein CASSPNREGLEQYF.